This T cell receptor beta chain appears in the sequencing data of a study of tumor-infiltrating lymphocytes in oesophageal squamous cell carcinoma. MiXCR, applied by TCRdb to the PCR reads, yields one record per CDR3 protein. The sample shows around 12,000 distinct CDR3 sequences, less than 55% of them seen only once. In its sample, this clonotype is medium-sized (0.01 to 0.1%). The sequencing input was normal esophageal tissue next to the tumor. The receptor's source is a male donor with esophageal squamous cell carcinoma.

The CDR3 reads CASSFGENTEAFF. Here the CDR3 DNA reads TGTGCCAGCAGCTTTGGTGAGAACACTGAAGCTTTCTTT. This rearrangement joins TRBV5-5 to TRBJ1-1; D gene unclear. The V and J ends lost 2 bases and 1 base respectively, with 6 bases between them. CDR1 SGHKS and CDR2 YYEKEE come from the germline V gene (reference sequence). The CDR3 covers 13 residues.